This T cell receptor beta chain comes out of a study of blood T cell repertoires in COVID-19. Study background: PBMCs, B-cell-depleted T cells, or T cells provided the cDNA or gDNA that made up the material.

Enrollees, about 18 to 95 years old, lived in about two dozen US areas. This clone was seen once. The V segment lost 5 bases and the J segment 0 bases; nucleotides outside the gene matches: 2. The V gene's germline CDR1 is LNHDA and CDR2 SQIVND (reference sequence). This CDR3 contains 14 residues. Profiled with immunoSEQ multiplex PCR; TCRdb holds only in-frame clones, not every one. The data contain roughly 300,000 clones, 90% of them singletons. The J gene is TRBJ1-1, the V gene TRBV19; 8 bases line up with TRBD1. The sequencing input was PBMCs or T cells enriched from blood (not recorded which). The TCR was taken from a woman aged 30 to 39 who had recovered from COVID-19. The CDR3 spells CASSQGALNTEAFF. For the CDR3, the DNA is TGTGCCAGTAGTCAGGGGGCGTTGAACACTGAAGCTTTCTTT.